The entry below gives a single T cell receptor beta chain sequence along with its context. From the RT-PCR reads, TCRdb called clonotypes with MiXCR, one entry per CDR3 protein. The sample holds almost 700,000 distinct CDR3 sequences, over 12% seen once. This clonotype was sampled from a female donor in good health, serving as a healthy control. The sample taken for sequencing was memory CD4+ T cells from blood.

The CDR3 sequence is CASSTFRSSSYTEAFF. CDR3 nucleotides: TGTGCCAGCAGTACCTTTCGAAGTAGCTCTTATACTGAAGCTTTCTTT. This chain connects TRBV28 to TRBJ1-1; no definite D call. The CDR3 length is 16 residues. The germline CDR1 and CDR2 sequences are MDHEN and SYDVKM. The V end was cut by 5 bases, the J end by 5 bases, with 21 bases between. The full variable domain, its missing parts supplied by reference TRBV28 and TRBJ1-1, is DVKVTQSSRYLVKRTGEKVFLECVQDMDHENMFWYRQDPGLGLRLIYFSYDVKMKEKGDIPEGYSVSREKKERFSLILESASTNQTSMYLCASSTFRSSSYTEAFFGQGTRLTVV.